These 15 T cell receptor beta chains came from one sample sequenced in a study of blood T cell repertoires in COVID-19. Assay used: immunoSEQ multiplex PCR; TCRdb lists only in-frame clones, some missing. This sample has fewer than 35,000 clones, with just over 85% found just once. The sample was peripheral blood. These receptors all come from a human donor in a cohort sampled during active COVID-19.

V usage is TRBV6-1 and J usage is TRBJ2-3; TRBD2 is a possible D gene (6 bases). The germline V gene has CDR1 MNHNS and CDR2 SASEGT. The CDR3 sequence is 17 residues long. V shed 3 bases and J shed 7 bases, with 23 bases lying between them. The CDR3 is CASSDHPGGREKNTQYF. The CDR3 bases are TGTGCCAGCAGTGACCACCCAGGAGGGAGAGAGAAAAATACGCAGTATTTT.

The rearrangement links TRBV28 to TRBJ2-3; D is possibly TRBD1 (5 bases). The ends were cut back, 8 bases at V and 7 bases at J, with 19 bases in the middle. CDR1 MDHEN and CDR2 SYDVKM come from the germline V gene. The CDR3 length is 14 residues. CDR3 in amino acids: CASGISLTANTQYF. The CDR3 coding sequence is TGTGCCAGCGGGATTAGCCTGACAGCCAATACGCAGTATTTT.

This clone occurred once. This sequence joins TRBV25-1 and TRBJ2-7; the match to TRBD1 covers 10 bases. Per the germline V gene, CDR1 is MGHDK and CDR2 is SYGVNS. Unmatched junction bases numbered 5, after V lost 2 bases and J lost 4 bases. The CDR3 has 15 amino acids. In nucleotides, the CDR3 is TGTGCCAGCAGTGAAAGCGACAGGGGGCGATACGAGCAGTACTTC. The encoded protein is CASSESDRGRYEQYF.

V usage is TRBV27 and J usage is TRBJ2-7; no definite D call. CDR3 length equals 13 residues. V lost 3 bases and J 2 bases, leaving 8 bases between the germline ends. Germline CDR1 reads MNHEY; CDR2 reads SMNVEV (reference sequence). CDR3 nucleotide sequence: TGTGCCAGCAGTTTGGGCACGACCTACGAGCAGTACTTC. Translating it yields CASSLGTTYEQYF.

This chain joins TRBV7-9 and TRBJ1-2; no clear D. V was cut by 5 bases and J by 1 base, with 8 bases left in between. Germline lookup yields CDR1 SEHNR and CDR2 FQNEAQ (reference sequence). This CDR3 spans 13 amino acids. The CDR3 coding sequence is TGTGCCAGCAGCCAAGAGAGTAACTATGGCTACACCTTC. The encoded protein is CASSQESNYGYTF.

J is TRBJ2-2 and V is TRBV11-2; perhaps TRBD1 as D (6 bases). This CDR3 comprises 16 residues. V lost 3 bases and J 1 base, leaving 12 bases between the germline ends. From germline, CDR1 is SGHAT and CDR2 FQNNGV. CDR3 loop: CASSFRGVQNTGELFF. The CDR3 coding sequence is TGTGCCAGCAGCTTCAGGGGAGTCCAGAACACCGGGGAGCTGTTTTTT.

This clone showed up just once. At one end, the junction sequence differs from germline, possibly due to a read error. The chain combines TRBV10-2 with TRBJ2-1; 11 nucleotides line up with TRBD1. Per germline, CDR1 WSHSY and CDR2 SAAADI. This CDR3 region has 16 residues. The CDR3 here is CASIEGTGGSYNEQFF. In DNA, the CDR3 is TGCGCCAGCATTGAGGGGACAGGGGGCTCCTACAATGAGCAGTTCTTC.

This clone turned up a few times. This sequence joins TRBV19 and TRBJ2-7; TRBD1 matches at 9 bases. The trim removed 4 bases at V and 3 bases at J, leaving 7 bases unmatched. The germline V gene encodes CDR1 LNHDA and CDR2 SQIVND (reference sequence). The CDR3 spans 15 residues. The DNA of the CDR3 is TGTGCCAGTAGTACAGGACAGGGGATCCGCTACGAGCAGTACTTC. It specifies CASSTGQGIRYEQYF.

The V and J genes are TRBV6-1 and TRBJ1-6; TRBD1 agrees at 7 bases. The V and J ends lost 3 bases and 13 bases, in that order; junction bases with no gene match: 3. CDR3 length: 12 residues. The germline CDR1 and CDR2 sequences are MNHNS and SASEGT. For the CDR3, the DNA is TGTGCCAGCAGTGACCAGGGGGATCCCCTCCACTTT. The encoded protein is CASSDQGDPLHF.

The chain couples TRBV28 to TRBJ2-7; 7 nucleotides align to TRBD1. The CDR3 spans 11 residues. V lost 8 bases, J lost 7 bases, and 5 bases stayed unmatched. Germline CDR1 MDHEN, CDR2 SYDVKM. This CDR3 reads CASPSGGEQYF. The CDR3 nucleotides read TGTGCCAGCCCCTCAGGGGGAGAGCAGTACTTC.

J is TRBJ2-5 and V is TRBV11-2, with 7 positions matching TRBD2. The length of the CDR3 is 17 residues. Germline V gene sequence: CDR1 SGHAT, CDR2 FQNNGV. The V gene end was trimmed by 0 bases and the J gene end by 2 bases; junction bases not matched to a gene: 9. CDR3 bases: TGTGCCAGCAGCTTAGAGCTACATTGGGGAGGGCAAGAGACCCAGTACTTC. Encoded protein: CASSLELHWGGQETQYF.

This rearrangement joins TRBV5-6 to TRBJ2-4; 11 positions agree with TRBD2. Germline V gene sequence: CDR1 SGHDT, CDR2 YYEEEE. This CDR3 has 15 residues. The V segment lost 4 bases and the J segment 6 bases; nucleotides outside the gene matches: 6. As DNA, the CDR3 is TGTGCCAGCAGCGTTCTAGCGGGGGGACCAAACATTCAGTACTTC. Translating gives CASSVLAGGPNIQYF.

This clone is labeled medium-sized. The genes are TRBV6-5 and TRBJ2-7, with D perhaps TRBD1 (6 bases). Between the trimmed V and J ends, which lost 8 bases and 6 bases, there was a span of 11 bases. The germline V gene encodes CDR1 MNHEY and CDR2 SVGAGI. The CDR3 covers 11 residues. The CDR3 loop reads CASQGPVEQYF. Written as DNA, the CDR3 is TGTGCCAGCCAGGGGCCGGTCGAGCAGTACTTC.

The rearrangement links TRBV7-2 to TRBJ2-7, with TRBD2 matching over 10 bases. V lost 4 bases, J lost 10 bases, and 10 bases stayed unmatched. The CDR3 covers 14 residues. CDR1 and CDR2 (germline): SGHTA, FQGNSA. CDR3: CASSSPGLARGQYF. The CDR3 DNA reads TGTGCCAGCAGCTCCCCGGGACTAGCGAGAGGACAGTACTTC. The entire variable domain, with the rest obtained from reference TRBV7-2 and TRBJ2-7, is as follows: GAGVSQSPSNKVTEKGKDVELRCDPISGHTALYWYRQSLGQGLEFLIYFQGNSAPDKSGLPSDRFSAERTGGSVSTLTIQRTQQEDSAVYLCASSSPGLARGQYFGPGTRLTVT.

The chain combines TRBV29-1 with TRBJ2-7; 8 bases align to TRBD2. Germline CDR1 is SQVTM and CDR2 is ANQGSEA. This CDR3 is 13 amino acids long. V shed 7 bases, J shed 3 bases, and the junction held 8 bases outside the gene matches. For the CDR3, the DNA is TGCAGCGCCCGGGAGGGATTCGGCTACGAGCAGTACTTC. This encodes CSAREGFGYEQYF.